These 9 T cell receptor beta chains were sequenced from one sample in a study of T cells after yellow fever vaccination. TCRdb recomputed calls from the 5' RACE reads with MiXCR, one row per CDR3 protein. The table shows 350,000 to 450,000 distinct CDR3 sequences, with 18% occurring only once. This specimen was PBMCs, taken before the yellow fever booster vaccination. The origin of the receptors is a man aged 18 to 30 who received the YFV17D yellow fever vaccine.

This clonotype was counted between two and nine times. V usage is TRBV29-1 and J usage is TRBJ2-7, with D uncertain. With 5 bases removed from V and 5 bases from J, the gap between germline ends came to 13 bases. Germline CDR1 reads SQVTM; CDR2 reads ANQGSEA. The CDR3 contains 12 residues. The CDR3: CSVPGPSDEQYV. The CDR3 DNA sequence: TGCAGCGTTCCCGGGCCCTCGGACGAGCAGTACGTC.

This clonotype appeared a few times. The chain uses TRBV20-1 and TRBJ2-3; D gene unclear. The V and J ends lost 6 bases and 5 bases respectively, with 21 bases between them. The CDR3 covers 15 residues. From germline, CDR1 is DFQATT and CDR2 SNEGSKA (reference sequence). CDR3: CSAPRAGPPGDTQYF. The CDR3 DNA reads TGCAGTGCACCCCGGGCAGGACCCCCTGGAGATACGCAGTATTTT.

This clonotype was picked up a small number of times. V usage is TRBV20-1 and J usage is TRBJ1-5; no definite D call. CDR1 DFQATT and CDR2 SNEGSKA come from the germline V gene (reference sequence). This CDR3 is 11 amino acids long. V was trimmed by 4 bases and J by 12 bases, leaving 13 bases between them. CDR3 region: CSATTLGLQHF. The CDR3 nucleotides are TGCAGTGCTACCACCTTAGGCCTCCAGCATTTT.

V and J are TRBV6-6 and TRBJ1-6; D remains unclear. There are 17 residues in the CDR3. Germline V lookup: CDR1 MNHNY, CDR2 SVGAGI (reference sequence). V shed 0 bases and J shed 0 bases, with 9 bases lying between them. The CDR3 reads CASSYSAESSYNSPLHF. Here the CDR3 DNA reads TGTGCCAGCAGTTACTCGGCGGAAAGCTCCTATAATTCACCCCTCCACTTT.

The sample holds a few counts of this clonotype. This chain uses TRBV7-2 with TRBJ2-3; D is perhaps TRBD1 (5 bases). The CDR3 has 14 amino acids. Germline CDR1 is SGHTA and CDR2 is FQGNSA. V was shortened by 5 bases and J by 3 bases, with 12 bases between the two germline ends. The CDR3, as DNA: TGTGCCAGCAGCCCCTGGGGCCAGACAGATACGCAGTATTTT. Translation gives CASSPWGQTDTQYF.

The chain combines TRBV7-8 with TRBJ2-1, with 7 nucleotides matching TRBD2. V dropped 0 bases and J dropped 6; count of bases not matched to a gene: 5. Looked up from germline, CDR1 is SGHVS and CDR2 is FQNEAQ. The CDR3 has 15 residues. CDR3 DNA sequence: TGTGCCAGCAGCTTAGCGGGAGGGGCGCGCAATGAGCAGTTCTTC. This gives the protein CASSLAGGARNEQFF.

This clonotype showed up just once. This chain links TRBV7-6 with TRBJ1-1, with a weak D call TRBD1 (5 bases). From germline, CDR1 is SGHVS and CDR2 FNYEAQ. This CDR3 contains 14 residues. V was shortened by 3 bases and J by 6 bases, with 14 bases between the two germline ends. The CDR3 spells CASSFGGGSAEAFF. The CDR3 DNA reads as TGTGCCAGCAGCTTTGGCGGGGGATCCGCTGAAGCTTTCTTT.

This clonotype was counted at least ten times. CDR3 DNA: TGTGCCAGCAGCTCCCTCAGGGACACTAACTATGGCTACACCTTC. It yields the protein CASSSLRDTNYGYTF. The V gene is TRBV11-1, the J gene TRBJ1-2; tentative D call: TRBD1 (6 bases). This CDR3 has 15 residues. Trimming removed 4 bases from V and 0 bases from J, with 12 bases in between. Germline V gene sequence: CDR1 SGHAT, CDR2 FQDESV (reference sequence).

This clonotype was picked up a small number of times. This chain connects TRBV5-6 to TRBJ1-5; D gene unclear. Trimming took off 0 bases at V and 11 bases at J, with 6 bases between the two ends. This CDR3 contains 11 residues. Per the germline V gene, CDR1 is SGHDT and CDR2 is YYEEEE. The CDR3 nucleotides are TGTGCCAGCAGCTTGGAGATGGCCCAGCATTTT. Its translation: CASSLEMAQHF. The entire variable domain, with the rest obtained from reference TRBV5-6 and TRBJ1-5, is as follows: DAGVTQSPTHLIKTRGQQVTLRCSPKSGHDTVSWYQQALGQGPQFIFQYYEEEERQRGNFPDRFSGHQFPNYSSELNVNALLLGDSALYLCASSLEMAQHFGDGTRLSIL.